This TCR beta chain is from a study of technical replicates of blood from a handful of donors. CDR3 length equals 13 residues. The germline CDR1 and CDR2 sequences are MGHRA and YSYEKL. Trimming cost V 1 base and J 3 bases, with 7 bases left between them. In its sample, this clone was seen once. Sequencing used immunoSEQ multiplex PCR; TCRdb keeps in-frame clones, though not all of them. The sample has approximately 58,000 clones, 86% seen once. This chain uses TRBV4-1 with TRBJ2-7, with D possibly TRBD1 on 5 matching bases. The clonotype originates from a human donor in good health. Some clones in this sample may be carry-over from other donors' samples. The sample taken for sequencing was PBMCs. In DNA form, the CDR3 reads TGCGCCAGCAGCCAAGTCCAGGGCTACGAGCAGTACTTC. Translated, it gives CASSQVQGYEQYF.